One sample yielded the 5 T cell receptor beta chains listed below, sequenced in a study of cytomegalovirus exposure and HLA in healthy donors. The PCR was carried out with 60 Vbeta primers and 13 Jbeta primers. Here immunoSEQ multiplex PCR was the method, and the copy in TCRdb shows in-frame clones only, minus some. Counted here are more than 150,000 clones, around three quarters occurring once; the ten biggest clones make up under 0.8%. The sequenced sample consisted of PBMCs. These receptor sequences come from a boy under 18 in good health and CMV-seronegative.

The chain is built from TRBV18 and TRBJ2-7; tentative D call: TRBD2 (5 bases). The V end lost 6 bases, the J end lost 0 bases, and 15 bases lay between the germline ends. Germline values: CDR1 KGHSH, CDR2 LQKENI. CDR3 length equals 15 residues. The CDR3 loop reads CASSPRELLSYEQYF. The DNA for the CDR3 is TGTGCCAGCTCTCCTCGGGAACTACTCTCCTACGAGCAGTACTTC.

This chain links TRBV4-2 with TRBJ2-4; tentative D call: TRBD1 (6 bases). Germline V gene lookup returns CDR1 LGHNA and CDR2 YNFKEQ. This CDR3 is 18 amino acids long. Trimming cost V 2 bases and J 0 bases, with 17 bases left between them. This chain's CDR3 is CASSQPLRDTGAKNIQYF. The CDR3 DNA reads as TGTGCCAGCAGCCAACCCCTACGGGACACCGGAGCCAAAAACATTCAGTACTTC.

The J gene is TRBJ1-1, the V gene TRBV4-1; tentatively, D is TRBD1 (6 bases). The CDR3 consists of 14 residues. V lost 0 bases and J 4 bases, leaving 9 bases between the germline ends. Germline V gene sequence: CDR1 MGHRA, CDR2 YSYEKL. The CDR3 is CASSQEVGGTEAFF. The CDR3 DNA follows: TGCGCCAGCAGCCAAGAAGTAGGGGGCACTGAAGCTTTCTTT.

CDR3 residues: CASSQQGAPPGELFF. The CDR3 nucleotides are TGCGCCAGCAGCCAGCAGGGGGCCCCTCCCGGGGAGCTGTTTTTT. V gene TRBV4-1 combines with J gene TRBJ2-2; 8 bases map to TRBD1. The length of the CDR3 is 15 residues. After removal of 3 bases from V and 6 bases from J, the junction contained 6 bases not matched to a gene. From germline, CDR1 is MGHRA and CDR2 YSYEKL.

The chain employs TRBV11-2 and TRBJ1-2, with a tentative D call TRBD1 (6 bases). The ends were cut back, 3 bases at V and 8 bases at J, with 13 bases in the middle. The CDR3 length is 13 residues. Germline V lookup: CDR1 SGHAT, CDR2 FQNNGV. For the CDR3, the DNA is TGTGCCAGCAGCTTGGGACAATCTGCAGGCTACACCTTC. It codes for CASSLGQSAGYTF. The variable domain in full, with the rest retrieved from reference TRBV11-2 and TRBJ1-2, is EAGVAQSPRYKIIEKRQSVAFWCNPISGHATLYWYQQILGQGPKLLIQFQNNGVVDDSQLPKDRFSAERLKGVDSTLKIQPAKLEDSAVYLCASSLGQSAGYTFGSGTRLTVV.